These 6 T cell receptor beta chains were all obtained from the same sample, sequenced in a study of blood T cell repertoires in COVID-19. Method: immunoSEQ multiplex PCR; TCRdb's copy keeps in-frame clones and lacks some. The sample holds approximately 230,000 clones, about 93% seen once. Material for sequencing was PBMCs or T cells enriched from blood (not recorded which). These receptors all come from a woman aged 18 to 35 who had recovered from COVID-19.

The V gene is TRBV12-3 or TRBV12-4, the J gene TRBJ2-1, with a tentative D call TRBD2 (6 bases). Trimming stripped 7 bases from V and 2 bases from J, with 9 bases between. The CDR3 contains 13 residues. This chain's CDR3 is CASKRTTYNEQFF. The CDR3 bases are TGTGCCAGCAAGAGGACTACCTACAATGAGCAGTTCTTC.

This clone has just one count. The genes are TRBV10-3 and TRBJ2-6; TRBD1 matches at 9 bases. This CDR3 has 17 amino acids. Per germline, CDR1 ENHRY and CDR2 SYGVKD. V shed 4 bases and J 0 bases; nucleotides not matched to a gene: 4. This CDR3 reads CAISGPGQGSGANVLTF. CDR3 DNA: TGTGCCATCAGTGGACCGGGACAGGGCTCTGGGGCCAACGTCCTGACTTTC.

This chain connects TRBV19 to TRBJ1-5; TRBD1 matches at 7 bases. Germline lookup yields CDR1 LNHDA and CDR2 SQIVND (reference sequence). There are 18 residues in the CDR3. V shed 1 base, J shed 0 bases, and the junction held 9 bases outside the gene matches. CDR3 sequence (DNA): TGTGCCAGTAGTATAGGTCGGGACAGCCAGTATAGCAATCAGCCCCAGCATTTT. It codes for CASSIGRDSQYSNQPQHF.

The chain has TRBV6-5 and TRBJ1-1; D uncertain. With 5 bases removed from V and 0 bases from J, the gap between germline ends came to 4 bases. The germline V gene has CDR1 MNHEY and CDR2 SVGAGI. The CDR3 has 12 residues. The CDR3 nucleotides read TGTGCCAGCAGTCGTATGAACACTGAAGCTTTCTTT. It yields the protein CASSRMNTEAFF.

V and J are TRBV5-1 and TRBJ1-2, with no clear D. The CDR3 contains 13 residues. Germline V CDR1 and CDR2: SGHRS, YFSETQ. V was shortened by 2 bases and J by 7 bases, with 12 bases between the two germline ends. This chain's CDR3 is CASSLNLEGGYTF. The CDR3 DNA sequence: TGCGCCAGCAGCTTAAACCTAGAGGGTGGCTACACCTTC.

This chain joins TRBV2 and TRBJ1-1; 8 positions agree with TRBD1. This CDR3 spans 14 amino acids. Unmatched junction bases numbered 3, after V lost 3 bases and J lost 3 bases. The germline CDR1 and CDR2 sequences are SNHLY and FYNNEI. Here the CDR3 DNA reads TGTGCCAGCAGTGATATACAGGGGGACACTGAAGCTTTCTTT. This translates into CASSDIQGDTEAFF.